This T cell receptor beta chain was identified in a study of shared clonotypes between healthy human individuals. This clone was observed a single time. Germline CDR1 and CDR2: SGHVS and FNYEAQ. The V end lost 5 bases, the J end lost 10 bases, and 12 bases lay between the germline ends. This CDR3 is built from 12 residues. Selected positively for CCR7 and CD45RO-negative, naive CD8 cells excluded terminally differentiated effector memory CD45RA+ cells. The method was immunoSEQ multiplex PCR; TCRdb's version includes in-frame clones alone and lacks a portion of them. The sample carries about 1,900,000 clones, less than 95% recorded once.

The V call is TRBV7-6, the J call TRBJ2-1; TRBD1 or TRBD2 may be the D gene (5 bases each). The specimen was naive CD8+ T cells sorted from blood. The receptor was isolated from a young man in good health. CDR3 sequence (DNA): TGTGCCAGCAGCCTAGGGGACGACGAGCAGTTCTTC. Protein sequence: CASSLGDDEQFF.